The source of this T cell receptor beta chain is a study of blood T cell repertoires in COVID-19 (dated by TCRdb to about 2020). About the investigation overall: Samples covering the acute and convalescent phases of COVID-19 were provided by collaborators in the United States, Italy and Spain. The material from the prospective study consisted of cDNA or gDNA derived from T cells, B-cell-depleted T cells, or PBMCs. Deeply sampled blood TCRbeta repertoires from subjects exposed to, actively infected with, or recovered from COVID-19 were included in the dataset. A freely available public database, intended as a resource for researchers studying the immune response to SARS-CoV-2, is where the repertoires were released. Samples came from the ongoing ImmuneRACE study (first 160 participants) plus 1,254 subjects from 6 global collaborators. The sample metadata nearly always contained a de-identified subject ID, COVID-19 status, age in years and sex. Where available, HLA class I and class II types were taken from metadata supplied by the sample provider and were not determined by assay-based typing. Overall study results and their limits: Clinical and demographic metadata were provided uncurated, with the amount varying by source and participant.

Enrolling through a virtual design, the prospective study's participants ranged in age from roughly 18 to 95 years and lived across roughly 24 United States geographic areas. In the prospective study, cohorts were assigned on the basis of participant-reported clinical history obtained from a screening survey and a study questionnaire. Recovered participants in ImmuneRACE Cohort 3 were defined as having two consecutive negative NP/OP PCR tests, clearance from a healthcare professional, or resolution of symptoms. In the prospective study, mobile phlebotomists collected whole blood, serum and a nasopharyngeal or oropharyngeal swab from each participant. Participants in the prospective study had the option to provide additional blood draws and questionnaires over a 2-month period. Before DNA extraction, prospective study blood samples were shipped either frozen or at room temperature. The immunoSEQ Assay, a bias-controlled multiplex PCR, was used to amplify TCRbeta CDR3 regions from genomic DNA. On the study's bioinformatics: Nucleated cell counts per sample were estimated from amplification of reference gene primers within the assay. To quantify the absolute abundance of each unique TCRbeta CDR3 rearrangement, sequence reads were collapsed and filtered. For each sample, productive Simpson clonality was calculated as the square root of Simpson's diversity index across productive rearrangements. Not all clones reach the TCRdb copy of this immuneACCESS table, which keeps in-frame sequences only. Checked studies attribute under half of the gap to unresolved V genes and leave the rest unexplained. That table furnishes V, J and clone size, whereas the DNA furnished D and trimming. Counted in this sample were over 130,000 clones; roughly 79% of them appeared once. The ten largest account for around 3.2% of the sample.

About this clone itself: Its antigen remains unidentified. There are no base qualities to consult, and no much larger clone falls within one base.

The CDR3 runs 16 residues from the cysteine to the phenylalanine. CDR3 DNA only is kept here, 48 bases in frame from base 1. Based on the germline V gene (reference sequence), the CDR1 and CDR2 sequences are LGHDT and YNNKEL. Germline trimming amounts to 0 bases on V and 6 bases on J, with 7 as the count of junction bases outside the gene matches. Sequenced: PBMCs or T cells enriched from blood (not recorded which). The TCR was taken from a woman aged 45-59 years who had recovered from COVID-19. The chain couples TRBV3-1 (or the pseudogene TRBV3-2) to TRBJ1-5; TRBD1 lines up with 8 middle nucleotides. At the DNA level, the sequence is TGTGCCAGCAGCCAAGAACCAGGGGGCGCGGGTCAGCCCCAGCATTTT. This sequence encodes CASSQEPGGAGQPQHF.